This TCR beta chain was recorded in a study of shared clonotypes between healthy human individuals. Some clones are missing from TCRdb's copy, which holds only in-frame ones; the method was immunoSEQ multiplex PCR. The repertoire holds about 380,000 clones, 90% to 97% seen once, with around 0.29% in the top ten. There were only Caucasian adults among the donors, and all lived in Nashville, Tennessee. CCR7-negative CD45RA+ TemRA cells were combined with CD45RO+ cells to form CD8 memory. A remark on this clone: The antigen remains unidentified.

Findings and caveats of the study: It was observed that approximately 5% of naive CD4 clonotypes were shared across several donors.

Germline V CDR1 and CDR2: SGHNT, YYREEE (reference sequence). Between the trimmed V and J ends, which lost 0 bases and 0 bases, there was a span of 9 bases. The CDR3 length is 15 residues. The J gene is TRBJ1-2, the V gene TRBV5-4, with TRBD1 as a possible D gene (5 bases). This sequence originates from a man aged 25 to 45 in good health. The material sequenced was memory CD8+ T cells sorted from blood. Subset defined: CD45RO+ cells pooled with CCR7-negative TemRA cells. In DNA form, the CDR3 reads TGTGCCAGCAGCTTGGGGTGGGACCCTAACTATGGCTACACCTTC. Its protein is CASSLGWDPNYGYTF.